This T cell receptor beta chain was identified in a study of blood T cells in healthy people across ages. Regarding the study as a whole: With age, beta diversity per million T cells declined roughly linearly, significantly by 35 to 40.

Using a J-beta primer mix together with a sample-barcoded 5' primer, a second PCR was run for roughly 7 to 11 cycles. Each CDR3 protein is one row after TCRdb ran MiXCR on the 5' RACE reads. Here the sample spans around 1,800,000 distinct CDR3 sequences, about two fifths being singletons. In regard to this clonotype: No antigen is known for it.

What was sequenced was blood. This TCR derives from a human donor in good health.

The chain's CDR3 is CASSPETGVYGYTF. The CDR3 nucleotides are TGTGCCAGCAGCCCGGAGACAGGGGTCTATGGCTACACCTTC. V and J are TRBV7-2 and TRBJ1-2, with TRBD1 matching 8 bases. J lost 4 bases, V lost 5 bases, and 6 bases had no gene match. Germline V lookup: CDR1 SGHTA, CDR2 FQGNSA. The CDR3 covers 14 residues.